The rows below give T cell receptor beta chains drawn from one sample of a study of blood T cells in healthy people across ages. TCRdb used MiXCR to reprocess the 5' RACE reads, holding one entry per CDR3 protein. The data show under 2,000,000 distinct CDR3 sequences, with around half seen just once and more than 2% held by the top ten. The sample was blood. These receptors all come from a woman aged 40 to 55 in good health. The conserved cysteine and the conserved F or W are not part of the CDR3 here.

j_call: TRBJ1-2; v_call: TRBV7-2; cdr3_aa: ASSFLRDRGGGYGYT
j_call: TRBJ2-1; v_call: TRBV20-1; cdr3_aa: SANHRGVLNEQF
j_call: TRBJ1-2; v_call: TRBV2; cdr3_aa: ASSERQGNYGYT
j_call: TRBJ2-1; v_call: TRBV4-1; cdr3_aa: ASSQEGVPSYNEQF
j_call: TRBJ1-2; v_call: TRBV24-1; cdr3_aa: ATRESGRAGEYGYT
j_call: TRBJ2-3; v_call: TRBV9; cdr3_aa: ASSEEAGGITDTQY
j_call: TRBJ2-1; v_call: TRBV4-3; cdr3_aa: ASSQGWASGYNEQF
j_call: TRBJ1-2; v_call: TRBV7-9; cdr3_aa: ASSLDGSRGYT
j_call: TRBJ2-5; v_call: TRBV20-1; cdr3_aa: SARGGGVETQY
j_call: TRBJ2-7; v_call: TRBV5-1; cdr3_aa: ASSLTGTFSYEQY
j_call: TRBJ2-4; v_call: TRBV10-3; cdr3_aa: AISESQTGYKNIQY
j_call: TRBJ1-6; v_call: TRBV28; cdr3_aa: ASSFYTGTGYSPLH
j_call: TRBJ2-3; v_call: TRBV4-3; cdr3_aa: ASSHGTPGGGADTQY
j_call: TRBJ2-3; v_call: TRBV7-2; cdr3_aa: ASSSGLAGGTDTQY
j_call: TRBJ1-5; v_call: TRBV7-2; cdr3_aa: ASSLVGSEGQPQH
j_call: TRBJ1-2; v_call: TRBV29-1; cdr3_aa: SGETGPNYGYT
j_call: TRBJ2-1; v_call: TRBV28; cdr3_aa: ASSSGTSGANEQF
j_call: TRBJ2-7; v_call: TRBV5-6; cdr3_aa: ASSLTQAGGEQY
j_call: TRBJ2-7; v_call: TRBV2; cdr3_aa: ASSDRGGELYEQY
j_call: TRBJ1-4; v_call: TRBV4-3; cdr3_aa: ASSQDEGVVSATATNEKLF
j_call: TRBJ2-6; v_call: TRBV7-2; cdr3_aa: ASSPRWPGGKGANVLT
j_call: TRBJ1-2; v_call: TRBV29-1; cdr3_aa: SVEDRQGANYGYT
j_call: TRBJ1-2; v_call: TRBV12-3/TRBV12-4; cdr3_aa: ASSDRVKGYT
j_call: TRBJ2-5; v_call: TRBV4-2; cdr3_aa: ASSQTPTSGPKTQY
j_call: -; v_call: TRBV12-3/TRBV12-4; cdr3_aa: ASSPHDEQY
j_call: TRBJ2-7; v_call: TRBV6-6; cdr3_aa: ASSYSWVGDSQY
j_call: TRBJ1-6; v_call: TRBV7-2; cdr3_aa: ASSPGTVGLSPLH
j_call: TRBJ2-1; v_call: TRBV20-1; cdr3_aa: SARTTGDYNEQF
j_call: TRBJ2-5; v_call: TRBV12-3/TRBV12-4; cdr3_aa: ASNLGSATQY
j_call: TRBJ2-7; v_call: TRBV6-7; cdr3_aa: ASSSPSTSGGTCYEQY
j_call: TRBJ1-6; v_call: TRBV6-5; cdr3_aa: ASSVGQGKPPLH
j_call: TRBJ2-7; v_call: TRBV4-3; cdr3_aa: ASSQGDGGGSNEQY
j_call: TRBJ2-5; v_call: TRBV7-2; cdr3_aa: ASSLVWVSQETQY
j_call: TRBJ1-2; v_call: TRBV7-9; cdr3_aa: ASSPRGGLNYGYT
j_call: TRBJ1-5; v_call: TRBV18; cdr3_aa: ASSPLSGANQPQH
j_call: TRBJ2-7; v_call: TRBV6-5; cdr3_aa: ASSAFGTPGEQY
j_call: TRBJ2-7; v_call: TRBV20-1; cdr3_aa: SARSTGNEQY
j_call: TRBJ2-5; v_call: TRBV15; cdr3_aa: ATRVGEVQETQY
j_call: TRBJ2-7; v_call: TRBV7-2; cdr3_aa: ASSLGVYPSYEQY
j_call: TRBJ2-5; v_call: TRBV5-1; cdr3_aa: ASSFWTIWETQY
j_call: TRBJ1-2; v_call: TRBV6-6; cdr3_aa: ASTSHGKVGGYT
j_call: TRBJ2-5; v_call: TRBV6-5; cdr3_aa: ASRAGPETQY
j_call: TRBJ2-7; v_call: TRBV20-1; cdr3_aa: SAPPGLVGNEQY
j_call: TRBJ2-7; v_call: TRBV27; cdr3_aa: ASSLLGGLEQY
j_call: TRBJ1-2; v_call: TRBV5-5; cdr3_aa: ASSTREDNYGYT
j_call: TRBJ2-1; v_call: TRBV28; cdr3_aa: ASSARQGMGNEQF
j_call: TRBJ2-1; v_call: TRBV27; cdr3_aa: ASSLSLAGAPSYNEQF
j_call: TRBJ1-4; v_call: TRBV7-8; cdr3_aa: ASSSRTEKLF
j_call: TRBJ2-1; v_call: TRBV4-3; cdr3_aa: ASSQDGTVNNEQF
j_call: TRBJ2-1; v_call: TRBV20-1; cdr3_aa: SARILAGSHNEQF
j_call: TRBJ1-4; v_call: TRBV29-1; cdr3_aa: SVGVEKLF